The 21 T cell receptor beta chains below come from one sample, sequenced in a study of tumor-infiltrating lymphocytes in primary liver carcinoma. Starting material of 500 to 600 ng total RNA yielded TCR beta cDNA via a constant-region primer. Researchers made the TCR beta libraries by running three nested multiplex PCR rounds with slightly modified ARM-PCR. With TRBV1-TRBV30 forward primers and a C-beta reverse primer, the first two PCR rounds were run for 9 to 10 cycles each. TCRdb re-analysed the multiplex PCR reads in MiXCR, keeping a single row per CDR3 protein. The sample shows about 180,000 distinct CDR3 sequences, 50% to 75% of them seen only once. Extraction also yielded germline DNA, while blood RNA was obtained from unsorted whole blood. Sequenced input: peripheral blood. These receptors originate from a man aged 40-49 years with primary liver carcinoma and hepatitis B virus infection.

Regarding this clonotype: A junction end diverges from the germline sequence, so it may reflect a read error. The J gene is TRBJ2-7, the V gene TRBV11-2, with D uncertain. Germline CDR1 SGHAT, CDR2 FQNNGV. CDR3 size: 14 residues. The CDR3 DNA follows: TGTGCCAGCAACTTAACCGACGGAGCCTACGTGCGATACTTC. Translated, it gives CASNLTDGAYVRYF.

In its sample, this clonotype was seen once. Possible read error: a much larger clone is one base away. No conserved phenylalanine or tryptophan ends this CDR3, so it is likely a read error. V and J are TRBV11-2 and TRBJ2-3; D unclear. V was shortened by 5 bases and J by 6 bases, with 12 bases between the two germline ends. Germline CDR1 is SGHAT and CDR2 is FQNNGV. CDR3 length: 13 amino acids. CDR3 in DNA: TGTGCCAGCAGCCTCCCCGAGCAGGATACGCAGTATTCT. It translates to CASSLPEQDTQYS.

Of note for this clonotype: A read error is possible here, since a much larger clone lies one base away. CDR3 sequence: CSVLGPPTGGLFF. In DNA form, the CDR3 reads TGCAGCGTACTGGGACCACCGACCGGGGGGCTGTTTTTT. This sequence joins TRBV29-1 and TRBJ2-2, with TRBD2 as a possible D gene (6 bases). The CDR3 spans 13 residues. CDR1 is SQVTM and CDR2 is ANQGSEA in the germline V gene.

The chain links TRBV10-3 to TRBJ1-2, with TRBD1 as a possible D gene (6 bases). Per the germline V gene, CDR1 is ENHRY and CDR2 is SYGVKD. The V end lost 11 bases, the J end lost 3 bases, and 16 bases lay between the germline ends. The CDR3 length is 13 residues. Here the CDR3 DNA reads TGTGCCGCCGGGGCAGGGGCTTACTATGGCTACACCTTC. This sequence encodes CAAGAGAYYGYTF.

At least ten counts were recorded for this clonotype. The V and J genes are TRBV6-2 or TRBV6-3 and TRBJ2-4, with D perhaps TRBD1 (5 bases). Between the trimmed V and J ends, which lost 4 bases and 1 base, there was a span of 20 bases. Germline V CDR1 and CDR2: MNHEY, SVGEGT. The CDR3 is 18 amino acids. The CDR3 region is CASSFERDSLWAKNIQYF. The DNA of the CDR3 is TGTGCCAGCAGTTTCGAACGAGACAGCCTTTGGGCCAAAAACATTCAGTACTTC.

On this clonotype itself: A read error may produce the germline difference seen at one junction end. The chain employs TRBV11-2 and TRBJ1-1; D is perhaps TRBD1 (5 bases). In germline, CDR1 is SGHAT, CDR2 FQNNGV. This CDR3 contains 14 residues. The CDR3 here is CASSLGAGNAEAFF. In nucleotides, the CDR3 is TGCGCCAGCAGCCTCGGGGCGGGGAACGCTGAAGCTTTCTTT.

The CDR3 region is CASSGLPDYGYTF. CDR3 bases: TGTGCCAGCAGCGGACTGCCTGACTATGGCTACACCTTC. The gene calls are TRBV28 and TRBJ1-2, with D unresolved. The CDR3 is 13 amino acids. The V end was cut by 6 bases, the J end by 3 bases, with 11 bases between. CDR1 is MDHEN and CDR2 is SYDVKM in the germline V gene.

V usage is TRBV13 and J usage is TRBJ2-3; 14 bases are shared with TRBD2. CDR3 size: 16 residues. Looked up from germline, CDR1 is PRHDT and CDR2 is FYEKMQ (reference sequence). V lost 4 bases, J lost 6 bases, and 6 bases stayed unmatched. The DNA of the CDR3 is TGTGCCAGCAGCTCCGGGACTAGCGGGAGTGGGGATACGCAGTATTTT. This translates into CASSSGTSGSGDTQYF.

For this clonotype: The CDR3 carries no conserved terminal phenylalanine or tryptophan, so it likely arises from a read error. The V gene is TRBV11-1, the J gene TRBJ1-5; D uncertain. V was clipped by 5 bases and J by 7 bases, with 12 bases between them. Germline V gene lookup returns CDR1 SGHAT and CDR2 FQDESV (reference sequence). The CDR3 covers 13 residues. The chain's CDR3 is CASSAEKGQPQHL. DNA for the CDR3: TGTGCCAGCAGCGCGGAGAAAGGACAGCCCCAGCATTTA.

The J gene is TRBJ2-7, the V gene TRBV6-1; no firm D call. Germline V gives CDR1 MNHNS, CDR2 SASEGT. The CDR3 totals 12 residues. V was cut by 2 bases and J by 7 bases, with 9 bases left in between. Here the CDR3 reads CASSELRWEQYF. For the CDR3, the DNA is TGTGCCAGCAGTGAACTCCGCTGGGAGCAGTACTTC.

The V call is TRBV6-1, the J call TRBJ2-1, with D unresolved. The V end lost 1 base, the J end lost 8 bases, and 12 bases lay between the germline ends. The CDR3 is made up of 14 amino acids. The germline gives CDR1 MNHNS, CDR2 SASEGT. The CDR3 loop reads CASSEGLAWDEQFF. In DNA form, the CDR3 reads TGTGCCAGCAGTGAAGGGTTGGCATGGGATGAGCAGTTCTTC.

This clonotype is a singleton in its sample. Germline and junction disagree at one end, which may indicate a read error. V is TRBV11-2 and J is TRBJ2-3; D uncertain. CDR1 SGHAT and CDR2 FQNNGV come from the germline V gene. This CDR3 region has 13 residues. The CDR3 loop is CTSSIRVADTQYF. The DNA for the CDR3 is TGTACCAGCAGCATCCGGGTAGCAGATACGCAGTATTTT.

This clonotype was detected a few times. Possible read error: a much larger clone is one base away. The genes are TRBV11-2 and TRBJ2-7; 9 bases line up with TRBD1. The CDR3 is 15 amino acids. The germline CDR1 and CDR2 sequences are SGHAT and FQNNGV. The chain's CDR3 is CASSLEGQGSYERYF. For the CDR3, the DNA is TGTGCCAGCAGCTTAGAGGGACAGGGATCGTACGAGCGGTACTTC.

This clonotype was seen ten or more times. The rearrangement links TRBV29-1 to TRBJ2-5; no definite D call. V gave up 0 bases and J gave up 7 bases, with 12 bases separating them. Germline-derived CDR1 and CDR2 are SQVTM and ANQGSEA. This CDR3 comprises 13 residues. CDR3 nucleotide sequence: TGCAGCGTTGAAGATCAGGCCCCCGGGACCCAGTACTTC. It specifies CSVEDQAPGTQYF.

This clonotype was picked up a small number of times. A single base separates this from a much larger clone, so it may be a read error. J is TRBJ2-7 and V is TRBV11-2; no reliable D call. Germline V lookup: CDR1 SGHAT, CDR2 FQNNGV. This CDR3 contains 16 residues. This chain's CDR3 is CASGLDRRARTYEQYF. The DNA for the CDR3 is TGTGCCAGCGGCTTAGATCGAAGGGCTAGAACCTACGAGCAGTACTTC.

The J gene is TRBJ2-7, the V gene TRBV11-2, with TRBD2 matching 13 bases. J gave up 12 bases and V 5 bases, and 10 bases lay outside the gene matches. Germline assignment: CDR1 SGHAT and CDR2 FQNNGV. This CDR3 is built from 14 residues. CDR3 protein: CASSQTSGRPPPYF. The CDR3 nucleotides read TGTGCCAGCAGCCAGACTAGCGGGAGGCCACCGCCGTACTTC.

The sample holds many counts of this clonotype. The rearrangement uses TRBV4-1 and TRBJ2-5, with 9 positions matching TRBD1. This CDR3 has 15 amino acids. Unmatched junction bases numbered 8, after V lost 5 bases and J lost 4 bases. Per the germline V gene, CDR1 is MGHRA and CDR2 is YSYEKL. The CDR3 DNA is TGCGCCAGCAGCACTAGGACAGGGGAGCGAGAGACCCAGTACTTC. Translating it yields CASSTRTGERETQYF.

This clonotype was observed many times. The rearrangement links TRBV29-1 to TRBJ2-2; 7 bases align to TRBD2. The CDR3 consists of 14 residues. V trimming: 3 bases; J trimming: 3 bases; junction bases outside the gene matches: 4. Germline V gives CDR1 SQVTM, CDR2 ANQGSEA. CDR3 sequence reads: CSVESSGHTGELFF. In DNA form, the CDR3 reads TGCAGCGTTGAGTCTAGCGGCCACACCGGGGAGCTGTTTTTT.

A remark on this clonotype: The limits of the CDR3 on the DNA are not certain, so only TCRdb's listed CDR3 is given. This chain joins TRBV11-1 and TRBJ1-2; TRBD1 is the table's D call and was not checked against the DNA. The length of the CDR3 is 14 amino acids, counting both ends. The germline CDR1 and CDR2 sequences are SGHAT and FQDESV (reference sequence). The CDR3 sequence is CTSSLGATDYGCTF.

This chain joins TRBV6-1 and TRBJ2-3; D perhaps matches TRBD1 (6 bases). The germline gives CDR1 MNHNS, CDR2 SASEGT. The V end was cut by 6 bases, the J end by 2 bases, with 12 bases between. This CDR3 contains 14 residues. DNA for the CDR3: TGTGCCAGCAGCCCGGGACATACCACAGATACGCAGTATTTT. This gives the protein CASSPGHTTDTQYF.

The CDR3 DNA follows: TGTGCCAGCAGTGAAGGGCGGCACGAGCAGTACTTC. It is translated as CASSEGRHEQYF. The rearrangement links TRBV6-1 to TRBJ2-7; D is unclear. Per germline, CDR1 MNHNS and CDR2 SASEGT. Trimming removed 1 base from V and 5 bases from J, with 6 bases in between. The CDR3 totals 12 residues.